This TCR beta chain appears in the sequencing data of a study of immune heterogeneity within non-small cell lung tumors. Background on the study: Tumor histology was classified as squamous cell carcinoma in a few cases, non-squamous carcinoma in roughly 11 and not otherwise specified in 1.

TCR beta CDR3 regions came from multiplex PCR with 32 forward V and 13 reverse J primers. TCRdb redid the calling of the multiplex PCR reads with MiXCR, one entry per CDR3 protein. In the table there are 25,000 to 40,000 distinct CDR3 sequences, 28% of which are singletons. Template material comprised bulk tumor genomic DNA at roughly 630 ng per sample. Several biopsies per primary tumor, spaced far apart, were taken during surgery. With untreated, newly diagnosed non-small cell lung cancer, the patients went on to undergo curative surgery. Those donating were patients (newly diagnosed with non-small cell lung cancer) who were having surgery with curative intent. Study observations and caveats: Individual patients' high-frequency T-cell receptor beta clonotypes were largely distinct from one another. Identical dominant CDR3 beta clonotypes recurred among a patient's tumor sites, alongside site-unique high-frequency clones.

The CDR3 has 14 residues. V lost 0 bases to trimming and J lost 1 base, with 7 bases between them. Germline V lookup: CDR1 SGHNT, CDR2 YYREEE (reference sequence). In its sample, this clonotype was seen a few times. The antigen is not known. V and J are TRBV5-4 and TRBJ2-5; D call uncertain. This TCR was sampled from a middle-aged man with non-small cell lung cancer. The sample was lung tumor tissue. This chain's CDR3 is CASSLAGIQETQYF. The CDR3 coding sequence is TGTGCCAGCAGCTTGGCAGGAATCCAAGAGACCCAGTACTTC. Looking up the rest from reference TRBV5-4 and TRBJ2-5 gives the full variable domain: ETGVTQSPTHLIKTRGQQVTLRCSSQSGHNTVSWYQQALGQGPQFIFQYYREEENGRGNFPPRFSGLQFPNYSSELNVNALELDDSALYLCASSLAGIQETQYFGPGTRLLVL.